This T cell receptor (beta chain) was found in a study of CD8 T cells in ankylosing spondylitis. TCRdb redid the calling of the 5' RACE reads with MiXCR, one entry per CDR3 protein. The sample lists 150,000 or so distinct CDR3 sequences; 30% to 40% were seen once. Per the germline V gene, CDR1 is MNHEY and CDR2 is SMNVEV (reference sequence). The J segment lost 6 bases and the V segment lost 0 bases, leaving 9 bases of the junction unmatched. The CDR3 totals 16 residues. This chain joins TRBV27 and TRBJ2-7, with TRBD2 matching over 9 bases. Sequenced: synovial fluid, either unsorted or a sorted T cell fraction (not recorded which). The TCR comes from a male donor with ankylosing spondylitis. CDR3 sequence reads: CASSLSRRGGGSEQYF. CDR3 bases: TGTGCCAGCAGTTTATCTCGGCGCGGGGGGGGCTCCGAGCAGTACTTC.